The rows below give T cell receptor beta chains drawn from one sample of a study of blood T cell repertoires in COVID-19. Sequencing was performed with immunoSEQ multiplex PCR; in TCRdb, only in-frame clones are kept and a portion is missing. The table has 60,000 to 70,000 clones, more than 70% seen once; the top ten hold 10%. Sequenced: PBMCs or T cells enriched from blood (not recorded which). These receptors all come from a woman in her forties who had recovered from COVID-19. The CDR3 runs from the conserved cysteine through the conserved F or W. D genes are given only for firm matches. A row's size may be missing; if present it is once, few, many or a size class.

j_call d_call v_call clone_size cdr3_aa cdr3_nt
TRBJ1-1 . TRBV5-8 . CASSRHPALNTEAFF TGTGCCAGTTCGCGGCACCCCGCTTTAAACACTGAAGCTTTCTTT
TRBJ2-2 . TRBV5-1 once CASAEPEGTGELFF TGCGCCAGCGCAGAGCCCGAGGGTACCGGGGAGCTGTTTTTT
TRBJ2-1 TRBD2 TRBV5-1 . CASSLGVVQGLADNEQFF TGCGCCAGCAGCTTGGGTGTCGTTCAGGGACTAGCGGACAATGAGCAGTTCTTC
TRBJ2-1 . TRBV14 . CASSQDKRDSYNEQFF TGTGCCAGCAGCCAAGATAAACGGGACTCCTACAATGAGCAGTTCTTC
TRBJ2-5 TRBD1 TRBV5-4 . CASSPINRGHRETQYF TGTGCCAGCAGCCCGATCAACAGGGGGCATAGGGAGACCCAGTACTTC
TRBJ2-7 . TRBV5-1 . CASSTSGLARYEQYF TGCGCCAGCAGCACATCAGGGCTGGCAAGGTACGAGCAGTACTTC
TRBJ1-1 . TRBV9 few CASSVGAGLNTEAFF TGTGCCAGCAGCGTAGGGGCAGGGTTGAACACTGAAGCTTTCTTT
TRBJ1-2 TRBD1 TRBV5-4 . CANSLALQGIYGYTF TGTGCCAACAGCTTGGCCCTACAGGGGATCTATGGCTACACCTTC
TRBJ1-1 TRBD1 TRBV11-2 . CASSLRPVRGSEAFF TGTGCCAGCAGCCTCCGGCCGGTCAGGGGGTCTGAAGCTTTCTTT
TRBJ2-6 . TRBV5-4 . CASRQGSGANVLTF TGTGCCAGTCGGCAGGGCTCTGGGGCCAACGTCCTGACTTTC
TRBJ1-2 . TRBV6-5 . CASRNRDGYTF TGTGCCAGCAGGAACAGGGACGGCTACACCTTC